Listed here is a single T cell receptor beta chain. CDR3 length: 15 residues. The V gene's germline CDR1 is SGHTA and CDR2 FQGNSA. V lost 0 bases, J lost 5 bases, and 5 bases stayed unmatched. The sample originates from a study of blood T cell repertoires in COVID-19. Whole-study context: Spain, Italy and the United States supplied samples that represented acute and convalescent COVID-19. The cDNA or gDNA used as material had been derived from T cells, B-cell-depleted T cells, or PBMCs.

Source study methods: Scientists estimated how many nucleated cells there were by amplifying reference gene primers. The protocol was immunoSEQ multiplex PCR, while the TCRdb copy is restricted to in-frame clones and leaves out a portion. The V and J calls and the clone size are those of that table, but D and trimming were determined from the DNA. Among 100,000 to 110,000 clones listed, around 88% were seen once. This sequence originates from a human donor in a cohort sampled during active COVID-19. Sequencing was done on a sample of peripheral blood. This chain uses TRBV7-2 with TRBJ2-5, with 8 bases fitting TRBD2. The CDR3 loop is CASSLASGRLETQYF. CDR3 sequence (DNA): TGTGCCAGCAGCTTAGCCAGCGGGAGATTGGAGACCCAGTACTTC.